These 28 T cell receptor beta chains came from one sample sequenced in a study of CD8 T cells in ankylosing spondylitis. A single record per CDR3 protein comes from TCRdb applying MiXCR to the 5' RACE reads. The top ten clones hold roughly a fifth of a sample with approximately 220,000 distinct CDR3 sequences, roughly 10% of them seen once. Input material: blood, either unsorted or a sorted T cell fraction (not recorded which). Source of these receptors: a male donor with ankylosing spondylitis or in good health (not recorded which).

Written as DNA, the CDR3 is TGTGCCAGCAGCAACGCGGCCTACGAGCAGTACTTC. Translating gives CASSNAAYEQYF. This sequence joins TRBV6-5 and TRBJ2-7; D gene ambiguous. The CDR3 contains 12 residues. V was shortened by 6 bases and J by 2 bases, with 8 bases between the two germline ends. The germline CDR1 and CDR2 sequences are MNHEY and SVGAGI.

This clonotype has only a few counts. The J gene is TRBJ1-6, the V gene TRBV20-1; weak D call: TRBD1 (5 bases). The CDR3 spans 13 residues. Trimming removed 3 bases at V and 10 bases at J, with 13 bases between. Germline values: CDR1 DFQATT, CDR2 SNEGSKA (reference sequence). The CDR3 bases are TGCAGTGCTAGGCCGATCGAGGGGTCACCCCTCCACTTT. Translation: CSARPIEGSPLHF.

V and J are TRBV7-2 and TRBJ2-1; 15 bases map to TRBD2. The CDR3 has 17 residues. Germline CDR1 is SGHTA and CDR2 is FQGNSA. V was clipped by 4 bases and J by 4 bases; unmatched bases: 5. The CDR3: CASSSAGLAGGYNEQFF. CDR3 in DNA: TGTGCCAGCAGCTCCGCCGGACTAGCGGGGGGGTACAATGAGCAGTTCTTC.

This clonotype was detected only a few times. The rearrangement uses TRBV5-1 and TRBJ1-2; the D gene is possibly TRBD1 (5 bases). The germline V gene encodes CDR1 SGHRS and CDR2 YFSETQ. The CDR3 has 18 residues. The ends were cut back, 0 bases at V and 0 bases at J, with 18 bases in the middle. This chain's CDR3 is CASSLAVSGPTTNYGYTF. The CDR3 coding sequence is TGCGCCAGCAGCTTGGCCGTGTCAGGGCCTACAACTAACTATGGCTACACCTTC.

This clonotype appeared many times. This chain links TRBV18 with TRBJ2-7; tentatively, D is TRBD1 (6 bases). Trimming took 3 bases from V and 2 from J, leaving 11 bases between them. The CDR3 is made up of 14 amino acids. Germline values: CDR1 KGHSH, CDR2 LQKENI. CDR3 sequence (DNA): TGTGCCAGCTCACCGATACAGGGTACCTACGAGCAGTACTTC. Residues: CASSPIQGTYEQYF.

This clonotype was recorded at least ten times. V and J are TRBV7-2 and TRBJ2-1, with 7 bases fitting TRBD2. Per germline, CDR1 SGHTA and CDR2 FQGNSA. The CDR3 contains 16 residues. With V trimmed by 2 bases and J by 4 bases, 8 bases remained unmatched. CDR3 DNA sequence: TGTGCCAGCAGCTTATCCTCCCGGGGGGTGTACAATGAGCAGTTCTTC. It translates to CASSLSSRGVYNEQFF.

This clonotype was observed at least ten times. The V gene is TRBV10-3, the J gene TRBJ1-5; D gene ambiguous. Between the trimmed V and J ends, which lost 4 bases and 0 bases, there was a span of 10 bases. Germline-derived CDR1 and CDR2 are ENHRY and SYGVKD. The CDR3 is made up of 15 amino acids. The CDR3, as DNA: TGTGCCATCAGTGCAGCCTCAGGTAGCAATCAGCCCCAGCATTTT. Protein product: CAISAASGSNQPQHF.

In its sample, this clonotype was seen many times. V is TRBV7-9 and J is TRBJ2-5, with D hard to call. The CDR3 consists of 14 residues. Trimming stripped 3 bases from V and 4 bases from J, with 12 bases between. Germline V gives CDR1 SEHNR, CDR2 FQNEAQ (reference sequence). The CDR3: CASSFGIQRETQYF. CDR3 in DNA: TGTGCCAGCAGCTTTGGGATTCAGCGAGAGACCCAGTACTTC.

This clonotype was counted ten times or more. The J gene is TRBJ1-1, the V gene TRBV7-3, with a weak D call TRBD1 (5 bases). The CDR3 is 16 residues long. Between the trimmed V and J ends, which lost 0 bases and 6 bases, there was a span of 17 bases. The germline CDR1 and CDR2 sequences are SGHTA and FQGTGA. This CDR3 reads CASSLTGRGAGSEAFF. The CDR3 DNA sequence: TGTGCCAGCAGCTTAACGGGCCGAGGGGCTGGTTCTGAAGCTTTCTTT.

The V gene is TRBV5-1, the J gene TRBJ1-1, with D perhaps matching TRBD1 (5 bases). In germline, CDR1 is SGHRS, CDR2 YFSETQ. Deletions cut 0 bases from V and 0 bases from J, with 9 bases between. The CDR3 has 15 amino acids. The CDR3 DNA follows: TGCGCCAGCAGCTTGGAGGGGCTCGTGAACACTGAAGCTTTCTTT. It encodes CASSLEGLVNTEAFF.

V usage is TRBV11-2 and J usage is TRBJ2-2, with D possibly TRBD2 on 6 matching bases. The germline V gene encodes CDR1 SGHAT and CDR2 FQNNGV. The V and J ends lost 5 bases and 5 bases respectively, with 15 bases between them. The CDR3 consists of 15 residues. CDR3 DNA: TGTGCCAGCAGCGTCCGGATAGCGGTTACCGGGGAGCTGTTTTTT. This translates into CASSVRIAVTGELFF.

The genes are TRBV20-1 and TRBJ2-5; D is undetermined. The CDR3 is made up of 12 amino acids. V dropped 6 bases and J dropped 5 bases, with 13 bases sitting between them. Germline values: CDR1 DFQATT, CDR2 SNEGSKA (reference sequence). In nucleotides, the CDR3 is TGCAGTGCCCTCACGACTTTCGAGACCCAGTACTTC. Its protein is CSALTTFETQYF.

This clonotype came up many times. V usage is TRBV12-3 or TRBV12-4 and J usage is TRBJ2-3; 7 bases line up with TRBD1. The trim removed 6 bases at V and 9 bases at J, leaving 9 bases unmatched. This CDR3 is 13 amino acids long. CDR3 amino acids: CASRRDRTWTQYF. The CDR3, as DNA: TGTGCCAGCAGACGGGACAGAACGTGGACGCAGTATTTT.

About this clonotype: A much larger clone sits a single nucleotide away, making a read error possible. This chain links TRBV5-1 with TRBJ1-1; D is uncertain. V lost 7 bases, J lost 3 bases, and 13 bases lay in between. The germline gives CDR1 SGHRS, CDR2 YFSETQ. This CDR3 comprises 13 residues. The DNA of the CDR3 is TGCGCCAGCGGTGCGGACGGGGACACTGAAGCTTTCTTT. Encoded protein: CASGADGDTEAFF. Full variable domain (missing parts from reference TRBV5-1 and TRBJ1-1): KAGVTQTPRYLIKTRGQQVTLSCSPISGHRSVSWYQQTPGQGLQFLFEYFSETQRNKGNFPGRFSGRQFSNSRSEMNVSTLELGDSALYLCASGADGDTEAFFGQGTRLTVV.

To note about this clonotype: A much larger clone lies a single base off, so this may be a read error. The chain has TRBV7-2 and TRBJ2-3; 8 nucleotides agree with TRBD2. Trimming took 5 bases from V and 15 from J; bases not matched to a gene: 13. The germline CDR1 and CDR2 sequences are SGHTA and FQGNSA. The CDR3 is 13 amino acids. In DNA, the CDR3 is TGTGCCAGCAGCCCCCGGCAGCGGGGGCCGATCTATTTT. Its protein is CASSPRQRGPIYF.

This clonotype was seen ten or more times. The chain joins TRBV5-1 to TRBJ2-3; 7 nucleotides align to TRBD2. This CDR3 spans 17 amino acids. In germline, CDR1 is SGHRS, CDR2 YFSETQ. The trim removed 0 bases at V and 4 bases at J, leaving 11 bases unmatched. Here the CDR3 reads CASSLERGSPTADTQYF. As DNA, the CDR3 is TGCGCCAGCAGCTTGGAGCGGGGTAGTCCCACCGCAGATACGCAGTATTTT. Complete variable domain (other parts from reference TRBV5-1 and TRBJ2-3): KAGVTQTPRYLIKTRGQQVTLSCSPISGHRSVSWYQQTPGQGLQFLFEYFSETQRNKGNFPGRFSGRQFSNSRSEMNVSTLELGDSALYLCASSLERGSPTADTQYFGPGTRLTVL.

Note on this clonotype: At one of its ends the junction is not consistent with the germline gene, which may arise from a read error. The chain joins TRBV18 to TRBJ2-5, with D unresolved. Germline CDR1 and CDR2: KGHSH and LQKENI. The CDR3 has 12 amino acids. CDR3 in DNA: TGTGCCAGCTCACCAATGAAAGAGACCCAGTCCTTC. It yields the protein CASSPMKETQSF.

This clonotype was counted ten times or more. The V gene is TRBV7-8, the J gene TRBJ2-2, with D perhaps TRBD1 (5 bases). Trimming left V 2 bases short and J 4 bases short, with 8 bases between. The CDR3 spans 14 residues. Germline CDR1 is SGHVS and CDR2 is FQNEAQ. The chain's CDR3 is CASSLFQGTGELFF. CDR3 DNA sequence: TGTGCCAGCAGCTTATTCCAGGGCACCGGGGAGCTGTTTTTT.

In its sample, this clonotype was seen many times. Written as DNA, the CDR3 is TGTGCCATCAGTCAGGGGGCCGGGGATGAGCAGTTCTTC. As protein: CAISQGAGDEQFF. The chain combines TRBV10-3 with TRBJ2-1; 8 bases are a match to TRBD1. V shed 5 bases and J 8 bases; nucleotides not matched to a gene: 5. The CDR3 consists of 13 residues. Germline V gene sequence: CDR1 ENHRY, CDR2 SYGVKD.

In its sample, this clonotype was seen many times. The genes are TRBV30 and TRBJ2-1; D possibly corresponds to TRBD2 (5 bases). Germline CDR1 reads GTSNPN; CDR2 reads SVGIG (reference sequence). Trimming took 4 bases from V and 7 from J, leaving 8 bases between them. The CDR3 covers 11 residues. The CDR3 spells CAWMRGNEQFF. For the CDR3, the DNA is TGTGCCTGGATGAGAGGGAATGAGCAGTTCTTC.

This clonotype was picked up many times. The chain carries TRBV7-8 and TRBJ2-7; D is undetermined. CDR1 and CDR2 (germline): SGHVS, FQNEAQ. The length of the CDR3 is 14 residues. V gave up 2 bases and J gave up 5 bases, with 13 bases separating them. The CDR3 reads CASSLNWQVDEQYF. The CDR3 nucleotides are TGTGCCAGCAGCTTAAATTGGCAGGTAGACGAGCAGTACTTC. The entire variable domain, with the rest obtained from reference TRBV7-8 and TRBJ2-7, is as follows: GAGVSQSPRYKVAKRGQDVALRCDPISGHVSLFWYQQALGQGPEFLTYFQNEAQLDKSGLPSDRFFAERPEGSVSTLKIQRTQQEDSAVYLCASSLNWQVDEQYFGPGTRLTVT.

This clonotype has only one observation. Just one base apart from a much larger clone, this may be a read error. The chain couples TRBV7-3 to TRBJ2-3; D could derive from TRBD1 or TRBD2 (5 bases each). Germline lookup yields CDR1 SGHTA and CDR2 FQGTGA. This CDR3 has 14 amino acids. The CDR3 sequence is CAGSIGTRTDTQYF. CDR3 nucleotides: TGTGCCGGCAGCATCGGGACCCGCACAGATACGCAGTATTTT.

At least ten counts were recorded for this clonotype. The rearrangement links TRBV6-5 to TRBJ2-1; 10 bases map to TRBD2. Per germline, CDR1 MNHEY and CDR2 SVGAGI. The CDR3 spans 16 residues. With V trimmed by 0 bases and J by 7 bases, 6 bases remained unmatched. This CDR3 reads CASSYSRTSGPNEQFF. CDR3 nucleotides: TGTGCCAGCAGTTACTCGAGGACTAGCGGCCCGAATGAGCAGTTCTTC.

This clonotype was observed at least ten times. V and J are TRBV11-2 and TRBJ1-2, with TRBD1 matching over 9 bases. CDR3 length: 14 amino acids. Trimming removed 1 base from V and 10 bases from J; junction bases left unmatched: 7. Germline V lookup: CDR1 SGHAT, CDR2 FQNNGV. The CDR3 spells CASSLAVQGAPYTF. The CDR3, as DNA: TGTGCCAGCAGCTTAGCGGTACAGGGGGCACCCTACACCTTC.

This clonotype came up many times. In nucleotides, the CDR3 is TGCAGTGCTATTACCGGGACTACGAAGGAAGACGAGCAGTTCTTC. The encoded protein is CSAITGTTKEDEQFF. The genes are TRBV20-1 and TRBJ2-1; 7 bases align to TRBD2. The ends lost 4 bases at V and 10 bases at J; junction bases unmatched: 16. In germline, CDR1 is DFQATT, CDR2 SNEGSKA (reference sequence). The CDR3 length is 15 residues.

In the case of this clonotype: A read error may account for a junction end that differs from germline. This chain joins TRBV5-1 and TRBJ2-7, with 9 bases matching TRBD1. This CDR3 contains 16 residues. Germline CDR1 SGHRS, CDR2 YFSETQ. CDR3 residues: CSSSLTNPGQGDEQYF. CDR3 nucleotides: TGCTCCAGCAGCTTAACCAATCCGGGACAGGGCGACGAGCAGTACTTC.

The CDR3 nucleotides are TGCAGCGTTGATACTAGCGGGGGGGGTATTGGCTCCTACAATGAGCAGTTCTTC. Its protein is CSVDTSGGGIGSYNEQFF. The J gene is TRBJ2-1, the V gene TRBV29-1, with TRBD2 identical over 13 bases. Trimming removed 3 bases from V and 0 bases from J; junction bases left unmatched: 8. CDR3 length: 18 residues. The V gene's germline CDR1 is SQVTM and CDR2 ANQGSEA.

To note about this clonotype: This sequence may be a read error, since a much larger clone differs from it by one base. This rearrangement joins TRBV7-8 to TRBJ2-2; D remains unclear. The CDR3 is made up of 12 amino acids. CDR1 is SGHVS and CDR2 is FQNEAQ in the germline V gene. The CDR3 region is CASWEDTEELFF. CDR3 sequence (DNA): TGTGCCAGCTGGGAAGACACCGAGGAGCTGTTTTTT.